The clone carrying this T cell receptor beta chain was seen a handful of times. As yet, its antigen is unknown. The data are from a study of regulatory T cells in long-lasting Graves disease. Study conclusions and caveats: Among persistent patients, a larger number of public clonotypes were shared (roughly 2,700) than among newly diagnosed patients (966). Researchers reported studying only peripheral blood, not thyroid tissue. Lower TCR diversity characterized persistent Graves' patients relative to newly diagnosed patients.

Regarding time point: newly diagnosed GD, antithyroid drugs for less than 3 months. There was RNA extracted from PBMCs, and the TCR library was made from it. According to the study, TCR beta libraries were built with iRepertoire HTBI primers and CDR3-region Arm-PCR. Each CDR3 protein is one row after TCRdb ran MiXCR on the multiplex PCR reads. The sample records 440,000 or so distinct CDR3 sequences, 14% to 15% being singletons. Germline V gene sequence: CDR1 MNHEY, CDR2 SMNVEV (reference sequence). Trimming stripped 0 bases from V and 8 bases from J, with 22 bases between. The length of the CDR3 is 17 residues. This same sample was also part of a study on T cells in Graves' hyperthyroidism and ophthalmopathy.

The V and J genes are TRBV27 and TRBJ1-2, with D perhaps TRBD1 (6 bases). This sequence was found in a woman in her twenties or thirties with Graves disease. The sample was peripheral blood mononuclear cells (PBMCs), taken at new diagnosis, from a patient treated with antithyroid drugs. DNA for the CDR3: TGTGCCAGCAGTTTATCGACAGGACTAGGGCCTCTTAGGGGCTACACCTTC. It codes for CASSLSTGLGPLRGYTF.